Presented here are 25 T cell receptor beta chains from one specimen sequenced in a study of PD-L1 blockade in urothelial cancer. Time point defined: pretreatment peripheral blood. Repertoires were generated with immunoSEQ multiplex PCR, while TCRdb's copy carries only in-frame clones and drops some. Of around 130,000 clones in the sample, approximately 84% were seen once. The input for sequencing was PBMCs, taken around atezolizumab (anti-PD-L1) treatment. The receptor set was obtained from a man aged 45-60 years with urothelial cancer.

The chain couples TRBV28 to TRBJ2-7; 10 bases align to TRBD2. Germline V lookup: CDR1 MDHEN, CDR2 SYDVKM. The V gene end was trimmed by 10 bases and the J gene end by 2 bases; junction bases not matched to a gene: 8. This CDR3 contains 14 residues. The CDR3 spells CATELGTSAYEQYF. Here the CDR3 DNA reads TGTGCCACCGAGCTCGGGACTAGCGCCTACGAGCAGTACTTC.

This clone was seen a handful of times. The rearrangement uses TRBV19 and TRBJ1-4; 7 nucleotides align to TRBD1. The germline V gene encodes CDR1 LNHDA and CDR2 SQIVND (reference sequence). V gave up 4 bases and J gave up 7 bases; unmatched junction bases: 6. The CDR3 contains 14 residues. The CDR3 sequence is CASSTGQVTEKLFF. The CDR3 DNA is TGTGCCAGTAGTACCGGACAGGTTACTGAAAAACTGTTTTTT.

This clone was counted a few times. V gene TRBV19 combines with J gene TRBJ1-2; D not resolved. The CDR3 has 14 amino acids. Germline CDR1 and CDR2: LNHDA and SQIVND (reference sequence). With 7 bases removed from V and 6 bases from J, the gap between germline ends came to 18 bases. The chain's CDR3 is CASKPRQINDGYTF. CDR3 sequence (DNA): TGTGCCAGTAAGCCCCGCCAAATAAATGATGGCTACACCTTC.

The rearrangement joins TRBV6-5 to TRBJ2-7; 7 bases are a match to TRBD2. This CDR3 is 14 amino acids long. Losses at the gene ends were 0 bases for V and 5 bases for J; bases not matched to a gene: 4. Germline loops: CDR1 MNHEY, CDR2 SVGAGI. CDR3 amino acids: CASSYSSGGHEQYF. CDR3 nucleotide sequence: TGTGCCAGCAGTTACTCCTCGGGAGGCCACGAGCAGTACTTC.

The rearrangement joins TRBV7-6 to TRBJ2-5; 9 bases are shared with TRBD2. The CDR3 runs 15 residues. Unmatched junction bases numbered 10, after V lost 6 bases and J lost 5 bases. Germline lookup yields CDR1 SGHVS and CDR2 FNYEAQ. The CDR3 sequence is CASSPPGLASETQYF. DNA for the CDR3: TGTGCCAGCAGTCCACCGGGACTAGCTTCGGAGACCCAGTACTTC.

J is TRBJ2-3 and V is TRBV5-1, with TRBD2 matching 14 bases. This CDR3 has 16 residues. The germline CDR1 and CDR2 sequences are SGHRS and YFSETQ. Germline trimming cut 4 bases from V and 5 bases from J; bases unmatched to any gene: 6. The DNA of the CDR3 is TGCGCCAGCAGCATAGGACTAGCGGGAGGAATAGATACGCAGTATTTT. Protein: CASSIGLAGGIDTQYF.

The V gene is TRBV30, the J gene TRBJ2-7; a possible D gene is TRBD2 (6 bases). The CDR3 spans 14 residues. The V end lost 1 base, the J end lost 4 bases, and 14 bases lay between the germline ends. The V gene's germline CDR1 is GTSNPN and CDR2 SVGIG (reference sequence). CDR3: CAWSGPGGPYEQYF. The CDR3 nucleotides are TGTGCCTGGAGTGGTCCCGGGGGACCATACGAGCAGTACTTC.

CDR3 in DNA: TGTGCCAGCAACCCCGGACAGCCGAACACCGGGGAGCTGTTTTTT. Protein product: CASNPGQPNTGELFF. The chain joins TRBV28 to TRBJ2-2; TRBD1 is a possible D gene (6 bases). Germline V gene sequence: CDR1 MDHEN, CDR2 SYDVKM. The CDR3 is made up of 15 amino acids. Trimming removed 7 bases at V and 0 bases at J, with 12 bases between. The whole variable domain, filled in from reference TRBV28 and TRBJ2-2, reads DVKVTQSSRYLVKRTGEKVFLECVQDMDHENMFWYRQDPGLGLRLIYFSYDVKMKEKGDIPEGYSVSREKKERFSLILESASTNQTSMYLCASNPGQPNTGELFFGEGSRLTVL.

The chain recombines TRBV7-9 with TRBJ2-5; D perhaps matches TRBD2 (5 bases). Germline V gene data show CDR1 as SEHNR and CDR2 as FQNEAQ (reference sequence). The CDR3 spans 14 residues. V gave up 1 base and J gave up 5 bases, with 11 bases separating them. The DNA of the CDR3 is TGTGCCAGCAGCTTAGAGAGGGCGCAGGAGACCCAGTACTTC. It encodes CASSLERAQETQYF.

This chain joins TRBV14 and TRBJ2-5; perhaps TRBD1 as D (6 bases). V lost 0 bases and J 3 bases, leaving 8 bases between the germline ends. This CDR3 contains 14 residues. Looked up from germline, CDR1 is SGHDN and CDR2 is FVKESK. In nucleotides, the CDR3 is TGTGCCAGCAGCCAAGATAAGGGGGAAGAGACCCAGTACTTC. Translating gives CASSQDKGEETQYF.

V gene TRBV5-1 combines with J gene TRBJ1-4, with unresolved D. Germline CDR1 reads SGHRS; CDR2 reads YFSETQ. The CDR3 length is 15 residues. V lost 5 bases and J 5 bases, leaving 16 bases between the germline ends. The CDR3 nucleotides are TGCGCCAGCAGGCCTACGGGAGGGAGGAATGAAAAACTGTTTTTT. Amino acids: CASRPTGGRNEKLFF.

V gene TRBV6-5 combines with J gene TRBJ2-6; weak D call: TRBD1 (6 bases). Trimming took 7 bases from V and 1 from J, leaving 11 bases between them. The CDR3 consists of 15 residues. From germline, CDR1 is MNHEY and CDR2 SVGAGI. The CDR3 nucleotides are TGTGCCAGCACGAGGGGGTCTTCTGGGGCCAACGTCCTGACTTTC. It specifies CASTRGSSGANVLTF.

This chain uses TRBV30 with TRBJ2-7; 8 positions agree with TRBD2. The V gene's germline CDR1 is GTSNPN and CDR2 SVGIG (reference sequence). CDR3 length: 15 amino acids. Trimming cost V 3 bases and J 4 bases; bases outside gene matches: 11. The CDR3 is CAWRGRGTSKYEQYF. In nucleotides, the CDR3 is TGTGCCTGGAGAGGACGCGGGACTAGTAAGTACGAGCAGTACTTC. Drawing the rest from reference TRBV30 and TRBJ2-7, the complete variable domain is SQTIHQWPATLVQPVGSPLSLECTVEGTSNPNLYWYRQAAGRGLQLLFYSVGIGQISSEVPQNLSASRPQDRQFILSSKKLLLSDSGFYLCAWRGRGTSKYEQYFGPGTRLTVT.

The chain joins TRBV28 to TRBJ2-1; the D is unclear. Germline V lookup: CDR1 MDHEN, CDR2 SYDVKM. This CDR3 is built from 15 residues. V dropped 3 bases and J dropped 1 base, with 10 bases sitting between them. The CDR3 sequence: CASSFSQNSYNEQFF. The DNA for the CDR3 is TGTGCCAGCAGTTTTTCCCAAAATTCCTACAATGAGCAGTTCTTC.

The rearrangement uses TRBV11-3 and TRBJ2-2; TRBD2 is a possible D gene (6 bases). V dropped 5 bases and J dropped 4 bases, with 14 bases sitting between them. The CDR3 spans 15 residues. From germline, CDR1 is SGHNT and CDR2 YENEEA. Here the CDR3 DNA reads TGTGCCAGCAGCCCGGGAGCCCGCGGCACCGGGGAGCTGTTTTTT. The encoded protein is CASSPGARGTGELFF. Variable domain in full (rest from reference TRBV11-3 and TRBJ2-2): EAGVVQSPRYKIIEKKQPVAFWCNPISGHNTLYWYLQNLGQGPELLIRYENEEAVDDSQLPKDRFSAERLKGVDSTLKIQPAELGDSAVYLCASSPGARGTGELFFGEGSRLTVL.

J is TRBJ2-7 and V is TRBV14; 7 bases align to TRBD1. Germline V CDR1 and CDR2: SGHDN, FVKESK. The CDR3 runs to 15 residues. V lost 5 bases, J lost 2 bases, and 9 bases stayed unmatched. As DNA, the CDR3 is TGTGCCAGCAGCGCAGGACAGGTCACGGCCTACGAGCAGTACTTC. Encoded protein: CASSAGQVTAYEQYF.

This chain uses TRBV27 with TRBJ2-2; a weak D match, TRBD1 (6 bases). This CDR3 comprises 15 residues. V gave up 8 bases and J gave up 5 bases, with 18 bases separating them. CDR1 and CDR2 (germline): MNHEY, SMNVEV (reference sequence). The CDR3 here is CASHINRAGTGELFF. CDR3 in DNA: TGTGCCAGCCATATCAACAGGGCCGGTACCGGGGAGCTGTTTTTT.

The chain couples TRBV18 to TRBJ2-6; 8 nucleotides align to TRBD1. CDR3 length: 18 amino acids. The germline V gene has CDR1 KGHSH and CDR2 LQKENI. Germline trimming cut 4 bases from V and 2 bases from J; bases unmatched to any gene: 10. The CDR3 sequence: CASSRTGTGGTGANVLTF. The DNA for the CDR3 is TGTGCCAGCTCACGGACCGGTACAGGGGGAACTGGGGCCAACGTCCTGACTTTC. The whole variable domain, remainder taken from reference TRBV18 and TRBJ2-6, is NAGVMQNPRHLVRRRGQEARLRCSPMKGHSHVYWYRQLPEEGLKFMVYLQKENIIDESGMPKERFSAEFPKEGPSILRIQQVVRGDSAAYFCASSRTGTGGTGANVLTFGAGSRLTVL.

The chain couples TRBV5-6 to TRBJ2-3; D may be TRBD1 (6 bases). The CDR3 is 16 amino acids. The germline gives CDR1 SGHDT, CDR2 YYEEEE. Trimming took off 0 bases at V and 0 bases at J, with 11 bases between the two ends. The CDR3 nucleotides are TGTGCCAGCAGCTTGGCTTCCACAGGGAGCACAGATACGCAGTATTTT. It encodes CASSLASTGSTDTQYF.

The chain carries TRBV7-9 and TRBJ2-7, with 7 bases lining up with TRBD2. The CDR3 spans 16 residues. Trimming cost V 0 bases and J 4 bases; bases outside gene matches: 9. CDR1 is SEHNR, CDR2 FQNEAQ, per germline (reference sequence). CDR3 protein: CASSLAAGRGVYEQYF. The CDR3 DNA follows: TGTGCCAGCAGCTTAGCAGCGGGGAGGGGAGTTTACGAGCAGTACTTC.

This chain uses TRBV5-1 with TRBJ2-1; 9 nucleotides match TRBD1. V gave up 4 bases and J gave up 5 bases; unmatched junction bases: 7. From germline, CDR1 is SGHRS and CDR2 YFSETQ. The CDR3 spans 15 residues. Here the CDR3 DNA reads TGCGCCAGCAGCACTGGACAGGGGACCGACAATGAGCAGTTCTTC. Encoded protein: CASSTGQGTDNEQFF.

The chain uses TRBV11-2 and TRBJ2-2, with TRBD1 as a possible D gene (5 bases). The V gene's germline CDR1 is SGHAT and CDR2 FQNNGV. Trimming removed 0 bases from V and 5 bases from J, with 10 bases in between. This CDR3 region has 15 residues. CDR3 in amino acids: CASSLEGVRTGELFF. In DNA form, the CDR3 reads TGTGCCAGCAGCTTAGAAGGGGTTCGGACCGGGGAGCTGTTTTTT.

The chain joins TRBV6-5 to TRBJ1-6, with D perhaps matching TRBD1 (5 bases). CDR1 and CDR2 (germline): MNHEY, SVGAGI. The V gene lost 5 bases and the J gene lost 5 bases, with 13 bases spanning the gap. The CDR3 has 15 residues. CDR3 protein: CASSRQRQNNSPLHF. As DNA, the CDR3 is TGTGCCAGCAGTAGACAGCGACAAAATAATTCACCCCTCCACTTT.

In this sample, this clone turned up once. This chain uses TRBV4-2 with TRBJ2-1, with TRBD2 identical over 10 bases. CDR3 size: 15 residues. CDR1 LGHNA and CDR2 YNFKEQ come from the germline V gene. Trimming cost V 1 base and J 5 bases; bases outside gene matches: 2. Written as DNA, the CDR3 is TGTGCCAGCAGCCAAGGGACTAGCGGAGACAATGAGCAGTTCTTC. Translating it yields CASSQGTSGDNEQFF.

V gene TRBV6-7 combines with J gene TRBJ2-7; 7 positions agree with TRBD1. TRBV6-7 is reported as an ORF; its role is uncertain. This CDR3 contains 15 residues. The trim removed 0 bases at V and 4 bases at J, leaving 6 bases unmatched. The CDR3 sequence: CASSYSNTGEYEQYF. As DNA, the CDR3 is TGTGCCAGCAGTTACTCGAACACAGGGGAGTACGAGCAGTACTTC.